This T cell receptor beta chain was obtained from a study of blood T cell repertoires in COVID-19. On the study more broadly: Some COVID-19 samples were acute and others convalescent; all came from the United States, Italy and Spain. The cDNA or gDNA used as material had been derived from T cells, B-cell-depleted T cells, or PBMCs.

Trimming took 2 bases from V and 2 from J, leaving 10 bases between them. The CDR3 consists of 14 residues. The germline V gene has CDR1 MNHEY and CDR2 SVGAGI. In the source study's methods: It was from reference gene primer amplification that nucleated cell counts were estimated. The repertoire was sequenced with immunoSEQ multiplex PCR; TCRdb's copy has only in-frame clones and lacks some. That table furnishes V, J and clone size, whereas the DNA furnished D and trimming. The sample gives fewer than 90,000 clones, 86% of which show up once; around a sixth is in the top ten. Specimen: peripheral blood. This chain connects TRBV6-5 to TRBJ2-7; TRBD1 is a possible D gene (6 bases). This clonotype was obtained from a man older than 75 in a cohort sampled during active COVID-19. CDR3 residues: CASSYGQGTYEQYF. CDR3 DNA: TGTGCCAGCAGTTACGGCCAGGGGACCTACGAGCAGTACTTC.